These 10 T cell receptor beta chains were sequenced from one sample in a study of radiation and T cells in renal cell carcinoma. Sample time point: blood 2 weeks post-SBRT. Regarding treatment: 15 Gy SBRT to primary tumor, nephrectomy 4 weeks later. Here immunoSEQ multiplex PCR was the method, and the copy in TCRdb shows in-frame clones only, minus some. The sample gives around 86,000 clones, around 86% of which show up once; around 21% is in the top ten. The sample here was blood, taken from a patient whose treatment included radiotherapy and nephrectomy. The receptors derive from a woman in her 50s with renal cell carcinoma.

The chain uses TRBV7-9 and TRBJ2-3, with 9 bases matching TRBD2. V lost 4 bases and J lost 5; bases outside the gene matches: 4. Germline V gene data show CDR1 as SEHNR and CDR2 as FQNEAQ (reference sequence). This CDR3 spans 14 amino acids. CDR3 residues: CASSSTSGGDTQYF. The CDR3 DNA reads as TGTGCCAGCAGCTCGACTAGCGGCGGAGATACGCAGTATTTT.

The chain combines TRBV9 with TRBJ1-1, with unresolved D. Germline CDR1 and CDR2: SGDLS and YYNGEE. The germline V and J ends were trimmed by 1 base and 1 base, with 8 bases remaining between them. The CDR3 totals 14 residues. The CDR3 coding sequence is TGTGCCAGCAGCGTACTTTCGGGGAACACTGAAGCTTTCTTT. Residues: CASSVLSGNTEAFF.

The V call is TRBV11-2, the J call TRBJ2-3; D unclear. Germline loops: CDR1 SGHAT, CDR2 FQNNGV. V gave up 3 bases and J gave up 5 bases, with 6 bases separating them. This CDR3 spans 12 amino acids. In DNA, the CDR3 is TGTGCCAGCAGCTTGGACGGAGATACGCAGTATTTT. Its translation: CASSLDGDTQYF.

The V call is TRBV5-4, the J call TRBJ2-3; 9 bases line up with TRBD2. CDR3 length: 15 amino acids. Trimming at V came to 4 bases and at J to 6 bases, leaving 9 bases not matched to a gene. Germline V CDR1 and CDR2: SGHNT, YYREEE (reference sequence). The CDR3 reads CASSRTGTSFDTQYF. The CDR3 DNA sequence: TGTGCCAGCAGCCGGACCGGGACTAGCTTCGATACGCAGTATTTT.

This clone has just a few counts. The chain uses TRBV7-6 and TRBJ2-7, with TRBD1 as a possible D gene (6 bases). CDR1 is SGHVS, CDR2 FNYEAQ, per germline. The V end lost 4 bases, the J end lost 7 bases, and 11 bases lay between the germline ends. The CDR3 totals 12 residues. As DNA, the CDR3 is TGTGCCAGCAGCTCAAACCAGGGGGAGCAGTACTTC. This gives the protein CASSSNQGEQYF.

In DNA, the CDR3 is TGCGCCAGCAGCTTCCAAAGCTCCCGAGAGACCCAGTACTTC. This translates into CASSFQSSRETQYF. V and J are TRBV5-1 and TRBJ2-5, with D hard to call. This CDR3 spans 14 amino acids. Germline V gene data show CDR1 as SGHRS and CDR2 as YFSETQ. V lost 2 bases and J 4 bases, leaving 12 bases between the germline ends.

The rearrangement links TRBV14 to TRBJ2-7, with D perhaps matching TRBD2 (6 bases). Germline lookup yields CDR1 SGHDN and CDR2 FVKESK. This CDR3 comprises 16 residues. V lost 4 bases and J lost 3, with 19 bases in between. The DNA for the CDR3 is TGTGCCAGCAGCCCTCCTTTTGAGGGACTGGTCTACGAGCAGTACTTC. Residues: CASSPPFEGLVYEQYF.

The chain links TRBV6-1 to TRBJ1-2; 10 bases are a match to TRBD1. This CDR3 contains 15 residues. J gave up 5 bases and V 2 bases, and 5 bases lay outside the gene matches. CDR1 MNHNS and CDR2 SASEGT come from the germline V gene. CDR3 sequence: CASSERQGAEYGYTF. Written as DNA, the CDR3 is TGTGCCAGCAGTGAACGACAGGGGGCTGAATATGGCTACACCTTC.

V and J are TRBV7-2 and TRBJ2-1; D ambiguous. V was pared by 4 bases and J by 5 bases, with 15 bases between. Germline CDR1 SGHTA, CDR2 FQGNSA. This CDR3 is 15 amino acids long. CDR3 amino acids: CASSSLRTEHNEQFF. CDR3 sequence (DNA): TGTGCCAGCAGCTCCCTCCGGACGGAACACAATGAGCAGTTCTTC.

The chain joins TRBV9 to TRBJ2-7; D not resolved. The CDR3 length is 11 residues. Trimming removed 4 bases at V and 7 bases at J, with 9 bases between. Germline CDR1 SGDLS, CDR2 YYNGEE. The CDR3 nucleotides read TGTGCCAGCAGCACCGGAAGGGAGCAGTACTTC. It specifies CASSTGREQYF.